A single sample is the source of the 26 T cell receptor beta chains below, sequenced in a study of spatial heterogeneity in lung cancer. TCRdb fed the 5' RACE reads into MiXCR, producing one record per CDR3 protein. This table holds tens of thousands of distinct CDR3 sequences, approximately 5.8% found once. The time point is: sample taken at primary tumor resection. Material: PBMCs, obtained at surgery. These receptors all stem from a male donor with early-stage non-small cell lung cancer.

The sample holds many counts of this clonotype. The rearrangement links TRBV2 to TRBJ2-7; TRBD1 matches at 9 bases. V shed 7 bases, J shed 3 bases, and the junction held 7 bases outside the gene matches. Germline assignment: CDR1 SNHLY and CDR2 FYNNEI. CDR3 length: 14 amino acids. In nucleotides, the CDR3 is TGTGCCAGCACCGAACGGACAGGGGTCTACGAGCAGTACTTC. Its protein product is CASTERTGVYEQYF.

This clonotype was seen repeatedly, ten times or more. This chain uses TRBV5-1 with TRBJ2-1; 9 nucleotides align to TRBD2. V was clipped by 1 base and J by 6 bases; unmatched bases: 8. The CDR3 covers 16 residues. Germline lookup yields CDR1 SGHRS and CDR2 YFSETQ. The CDR3, as DNA: TGCGCCAGCAGCTTGAATAGCGGGAGCCCATTCAATGAGCAGTTCTTC. Its protein is CASSLNSGSPFNEQFF.

This clonotype occurred many times. The chain links TRBV3-1 to TRBJ2-2; TRBD1 is a possible D gene (6 bases). Trimming removed 2 bases from V and 5 bases from J, with 15 bases in between. This CDR3 spans 16 amino acids. The germline CDR1 and CDR2 sequences are LGHDT and YNNKEL (reference sequence). This chain's CDR3 is CASSQRPGVKTGELFF. The CDR3 nucleotides read TGTGCCAGCAGCCAACGGCCAGGGGTTAAGACCGGGGAGCTGTTTTTT.

The table lists this clonotype with many counts. The rearrangement uses TRBV5-1 and TRBJ1-3; D gene unclear. The CDR3 spans 13 residues. Trimming pared 4 bases from V and 8 bases from J, leaving 13 bases between. The germline V gene has CDR1 SGHRS and CDR2 YFSETQ. The CDR3 DNA reads TGCGCCAGCAGCGATCCGCCACGCGACACCATATATTTT. Translation gives CASSDPPRDTIYF.

The gene calls are TRBV13 and TRBJ1-1; D possibly corresponds to TRBD1 (6 bases). Trimming shortened V by 1 base and J by 5 bases, and 8 bases separated the two germline ends. Germline V gene data show CDR1 as PRHDT and CDR2 as FYEKMQ (reference sequence). The CDR3 is 13 residues long. The CDR3 loop reads CASSLAGATEAFF. The CDR3 nucleotides read TGTGCCAGCAGCTTAGCGGGGGCGACTGAAGCTTTCTTT.

This clonotype was seen ten or more times. V is TRBV6-2 or TRBV6-3 and J is TRBJ2-1; tentatively, D is TRBD1 (6 bases). CDR1 and CDR2 (germline): MNHEY, SVGEGT. The CDR3 contains 12 residues. Trimming took 5 bases from V and 7 from J, leaving 9 bases between them. The CDR3 sequence: CASSGQPNEQFF. Written as DNA, the CDR3 is TGTGCCAGCAGTGGACAGCCAAATGAGCAGTTCTTC.

This clonotype was recorded many times. The genes are TRBV10-3 and TRBJ2-7, with D perhaps TRBD1 (5 bases). CDR1 is ENHRY, CDR2 SYGVKD, per germline. This CDR3 has 14 residues. Trimming cost V 0 bases and J 2 bases, with 8 bases left between them. CDR3 nucleotide sequence: TGTGCCATCAGTGAGTCGATAGGGGCCTACGAGCAGTACTTC. Its translation is CAISESIGAYEQYF.

This clonotype was detected many times. The chain employs TRBV7-3 and TRBJ1-3, with D maybe TRBD1 (5 bases). V was pared by 1 base and J by 2 bases, with 9 bases between. The germline V gene encodes CDR1 SGHTA and CDR2 FQGTGA. The CDR3 loop spans 15 amino acids. The CDR3 reads CASSLSGDPGNTIYF. CDR3 bases: TGTGCCAGCAGCTTAAGTGGGGACCCTGGAAACACCATATATTTT.

This clonotype was counted only a few times. This chain joins TRBV7-3 and TRBJ2-1; D is possibly TRBD2 (7 bases). The CDR3 has 15 residues. Germline V gene data show CDR1 as SGHTA and CDR2 as FQGTGA. Trimming stripped 5 bases from V and 5 bases from J, with 16 bases between. The CDR3 loop reads CASSQRGGNDNEQFF. The DNA of the CDR3 is TGTGCCAGCAGCCAAAGGGGGGGAAACGACAATGAGCAGTTCTTC.

This clonotype occurred many times. The chain joins TRBV20-1 to TRBJ2-7, with 11 bases matching TRBD1. Unmatched junction bases numbered 4, after V lost 6 bases and J lost 3 bases. Germline values: CDR1 DFQATT, CDR2 SNEGSKA (reference sequence). The CDR3 spans 13 residues. The CDR3 nucleotides are TGCAGTGCCCCAGGGACAGGGGGCTACGAGCAGTACTTC. It codes for CSAPGTGGYEQYF.

This clonotype came up a few times. The chain combines TRBV7-3 with TRBJ1-2; no firm D call. CDR3 length: 15 amino acids. Trimming shortened V by 2 bases and J by 4 bases, and 14 bases separated the two germline ends. The germline CDR1 and CDR2 sequences are SGHTA and FQGTGA. The CDR3 DNA follows: TGTGCCAGCAGCTTAGATCCGGCCTCAGGCTATGGCTACACCTTC. Translation: CASSLDPASGYGYTF.

The sample holds a few counts of this clonotype. The genes are TRBV7-3 and TRBJ1-5; 8 bases align to TRBD1. With V trimmed by 5 bases and J by 1 base, 4 bases remained unmatched. The CDR3 covers 15 residues. The germline V gene has CDR1 SGHTA and CDR2 FQGTGA. The CDR3 coding sequence is TGTGCCAGCAGCCTCGCAGGGGGCAGCAATCAGCCCCAGCATTTT. This gives the protein CASSLAGGSNQPQHF. Based on the CDR3 plus reference TRBV7-3 and TRBJ1-5, the full variable domain is GAGVSQTPSNKVTEKGKYVELRCDPISGHTALYWYRQSLGQGPEFLIYFQGTGAADDSGLPNDRFFAVRPEGSVSTLKIQRTERGDSAVYLCASSLAGGSNQPQHFGDGTRLSIL.

This clonotype came up many times. The chain recombines TRBV7-2 with TRBJ2-2, with 7 bases matching TRBD2. The junction had 9 bases not matched to a gene; V was cut back by 5 bases and J by 0 bases. The CDR3 is 17 residues long. Germline V CDR1 and CDR2: SGHTA, FQGNSA. In DNA, the CDR3 is TGTGCCAGCAGCCCATCTCGCGGGGGAGCGAACACCGGGGAGCTGTTTTTT. Translation gives CASSPSRGGANTGELFF.

This clonotype was counted at least ten times. This sequence joins TRBV20-1 and TRBJ1-2; a possible D gene is TRBD1 (6 bases). Trimming removed 8 bases at V and 4 bases at J, with 17 bases between. CDR3 size: 13 residues. CDR1 is DFQATT and CDR2 is SNEGSKA in the germline V gene (reference sequence). The DNA for the CDR3 is TGCAGTTCGTCAGGGGCGCTGGGCTATGGCTACACCTTC. Translation gives CSSSGALGYGYTF.

This clonotype was recorded at least ten times. This chain uses TRBV7-3 with TRBJ2-1; D ambiguous. This CDR3 is 12 amino acids long. Per germline, CDR1 SGHTA and CDR2 FQGTGA. V was shortened by 4 bases and J by 9 bases, with 10 bases between the two germline ends. The CDR3 here is CASSSPSGEQFF. The CDR3 DNA sequence: TGTGCCAGCAGCTCACCTTCTGGTGAGCAGTTCTTC.

There are many counts of this clonotype. The chain combines TRBV28 with TRBJ2-7; tentatively, D is TRBD1 (5 bases). Deletions cut 3 bases from V and 0 bases from J, with 15 bases between. Germline V CDR1 and CDR2: MDHEN, SYDVKM. This CDR3 comprises 16 residues. CDR3 DNA sequence: TGTGCCAGCAGTTTTCTGTGGGGCCAGAGCTCCTACGAGCAGTACTTC. This sequence encodes CASSFLWGQSSYEQYF.

This clonotype was seen at least ten times. The chain carries TRBV29-1 and TRBJ2-5; D unclear. This CDR3 is 11 amino acids long. The V gene lost 4 bases and the J gene lost 4 bases, with 7 bases spanning the gap. From germline, CDR1 is SQVTM and CDR2 ANQGSEA. CDR3 region: CSVAVGETQYF. Here the CDR3 DNA reads TGCAGCGTTGCTGTAGGAGAGACCCAGTACTTC.

This clonotype was found many times. CDR3 in amino acids: CASGSGGAGTGELFF. The CDR3 DNA sequence: TGTGCCAGCGGTTCAGGGGGCGCCGGAACCGGGGAGCTGTTTTTT. J is TRBJ2-2 and V is TRBV2; 8 nucleotides align to TRBD1. CDR1 is SNHLY and CDR2 is FYNNEI in the germline V gene. This CDR3 contains 15 residues. The ends lost 8 bases at V and 5 bases at J; junction bases unmatched: 10.

Many counts were recorded for this clonotype. J is TRBJ1-5 and V is TRBV12-3 or TRBV12-4; a weak D match, TRBD1 (6 bases). V was shortened by 1 base and J by 2 bases, with 12 bases between the two germline ends. This CDR3 has 16 amino acids. This chain's CDR3 is CASSLGQGSGNQPQHF. For the CDR3, the DNA is TGTGCCAGCAGTTTAGGGCAGGGGAGCGGCAATCAGCCCCAGCATTTT.

The chain has TRBV27 and TRBJ2-5, with TRBD1 matching 7 bases. The CDR3 length is 19 residues. The trim removed 5 bases at V and 1 base at J, leaving 19 bases unmatched. Germline V lookup: CDR1 MNHEY, CDR2 SMNVEV (reference sequence). This CDR3 is CASSPIISPGQDPQETQYF. CDR3 coding DNA: TGTGCCAGCAGTCCGATTATAAGCCCCGGACAGGATCCCCAAGAGACCCAGTACTTC.

This clonotype came up many times. The V gene is TRBV6-2 or TRBV6-3, the J gene TRBJ1-1; possible D gene TRBD1, 5 bases. Trimming shortened V by 6 bases and J by 6 bases, and 11 bases separated the two germline ends. The CDR3 extends over 12 amino acids. CDR1 is MNHEY, CDR2 SVGEGT, per germline. CDR3 nucleotide sequence: TGTGCCAGCAGAATTCAGGGATCTGAAGCTTTCTTT. Residues: CASRIQGSEAFF.

The gene calls are TRBV28 and TRBJ2-1; unclear D gene. V was pared by 6 bases and J by 0 bases, with 12 bases between. The CDR3 runs 15 residues. The germline V gene encodes CDR1 MDHEN and CDR2 SYDVKM. The CDR3, as DNA: TGTGCCAGCAGCCTAGACAATGGCTCCTACAATGAGCAGTTCTTC. This codes for CASSLDNGSYNEQFF. Supplemented by reference TRBV28 and TRBJ2-1, the full variable domain reads DVKVTQSSRYLVKRTGEKVFLECVQDMDHENMFWYRQDPGLGLRLIYFSYDVKMKEKGDIPEGYSVSREKKERFSLILESASTNQTSMYLCASSLDNGSYNEQFFGPGTRLTVL.

The chain couples TRBV30 to TRBJ2-6; D is possibly TRBD2 (11 bases). V shed 7 bases and J shed 0 bases, with 25 bases lying between them. The CDR3 loop spans 19 amino acids. CDR1 is GTSNPN and CDR2 is SVGIG in the germline V gene (reference sequence). The CDR3 spells CALDRGLAGGLSGANVLTF. The CDR3 coding sequence is TGTGCCTTAGACAGGGGGCTAGCGGGAGGCCTCTCTGGGGCCAACGTCCTGACTTTC.

The chain employs TRBV27 and TRBJ2-2, with no clear D. Germline V lookup: CDR1 MNHEY, CDR2 SMNVEV (reference sequence). V lost 4 bases, J lost 2 bases, and 5 bases lay in between. CDR3 length: 13 residues. The CDR3 loop reads CASSSVNTGELFF. The CDR3 nucleotides are TGTGCCAGCAGTTCGGTTAACACCGGGGAGCTGTTTTTT.

This clonotype was detected ten times or more. V gene TRBV6-5 combines with J gene TRBJ1-2, with 8 positions matching TRBD1. This CDR3 comprises 14 residues. V dropped 6 bases and J dropped 8; count of bases not matched to a gene: 11. Germline V gene data show CDR1 as MNHEY and CDR2 as SVGAGI. The CDR3 region has the DNA TGTGCCAGCAGCCGAGAGACAGGGGTTGAGGGCTACACCTTC. Amino acid sequence: CASSRETGVEGYTF.

This clonotype was seen at least ten times. J is TRBJ1-2 and V is TRBV7-8; D unresolved. Trimming removed 3 bases from V and 8 bases from J, with 13 bases in between. The CDR3 consists of 13 residues. Germline V gives CDR1 SGHVS, CDR2 FQNEAQ. DNA of the CDR3: TGTGCCAGCAGCTTCTCCTCCAGGAACGGCTACACCTTC. Translated: CASSFSSRNGYTF.